The clone carrying this T cell receptor beta chain was seen a single time. Its antigen remains unidentified. This sample is part of a study of cytomegalovirus exposure and HLA in healthy donors. About the research overall: As released early, the data held 75 million to 90 million unique TCRs from HLA-typed donors. Study-level findings and limits: Researchers catalogued roughly 150 TCR beta chains as cytomegalovirus-associated. An analysis was carried out later, and it reportedly showed fewer N-insertions in an Asian-associated ancestry cluster than the approximately 670-donor mean.

The PCR contained 60 Vbeta and 13 Jbeta primers. Clones were sequenced by immunoSEQ multiplex PCR, and TCRdb holds only the in-frame ones, with some missing. The table shows 150,000 to 200,000 clones, with approximately 72% occurring only once. V gave up 3 bases and J gave up 3 bases; unmatched junction bases: 11. CDR1 and CDR2 from the germline V gene are SGHDT and YYEEEE. The CDR3 extends over 18 amino acids. The source material was PBMCs. The sequence came from a human donor in good health. The J gene is TRBJ2-1, the V gene TRBV5-6, with 11 bases identical to TRBD2. The DNA of the CDR3 is TGTGCCAGCAGCTCGGTAACTTCTAGCGGGGGGTACTACAATGAGCAGTTCTTC. Its protein is CASSSVTSSGGYYNEQFF. Drawing the rest from reference TRBV5-6 and TRBJ2-1, the complete variable domain is DAGVTQSPTHLIKTRGQQVTLRCSPKSGHDTVSWYQQALGQGPQFIFQYYEEEERQRGNFPDRFSGHQFPNYSSELNVNALLLGDSALYLCASSSVTSSGGYYNEQFFGPGTRLTVL.